Listed here is a single T cell receptor (beta chain). This specimen belongs to a study of blood T cell repertoires in COVID-19. Under the authors' procedure: Nucleated cell number was recorded as an estimate derived from reference gene primer amplification. Only in-frame clones appear in the TCRdb table, and some are missing; sequencing was by immunoSEQ multiplex PCR. The D gene and trimming were derived from the DNA, and the V and J assignments and clone size from that table. The sample has over 250,000 clones, about 81% seen once. The CDR3 sequence is 18 residues long. Per germline, CDR1 GTSNPN and CDR2 SVGIG (reference sequence). V lost 0 bases, J lost 5 bases, and 13 bases stayed unmatched.

Sequencing used peripheral blood. The V gene is TRBV30, the J gene TRBJ1-6; TRBD1 matches at 7 bases. The clonotype originates from a human donor with COVID-19, enrolled during active disease. The donor label of this sample is uncertain. In DNA, the CDR3 is TGTGCCTGGAGTGTTTCACCCCCACAGGGGTCAAATAATTCACCCCTCCACTTT. This codes for CAWSVSPPQGSNNSPLHF.